The sequence of this T cell receptor (beta chain) was determined in a study of T cell responses to AZD1222 COVID-19 vaccine. Study overall: Second-dose intervals near 4 or 12 weeks were combined.

Method: immunoSEQ multiplex PCR; TCRdb's copy keeps in-frame clones and lacks some. The sample holds 150,000 to 200,000 clones, 88% seen once. A word on this clone: What it binds is not known.

Overall study findings and caveats: Every sample of the repertoires postdated the peak T cell response. Clonal diversity may have been underestimated in mostly white British donors. The study found vaccine-associated CD4 TCRs spanning spike, dominant at 160-218 and 743-854.

The clonotype comes from an adult in good health. The sample was peripheral blood, taken on day 0 of AZD1222 vaccination.

CDR3 amino acids: CASSPPGWGAFF. CDR3 nucleotide sequence: TGTGCCAGCTCACCACCCGGTTGGGGTGCTTTCTTT. The chain couples TRBV18 to TRBJ1-1; unclear D gene. CDR3 size: 12 residues. Trimming pared 0 bases from V and 11 bases from J, leaving 10 bases between. Germline CDR1 reads KGHSH; CDR2 reads LQKENI.